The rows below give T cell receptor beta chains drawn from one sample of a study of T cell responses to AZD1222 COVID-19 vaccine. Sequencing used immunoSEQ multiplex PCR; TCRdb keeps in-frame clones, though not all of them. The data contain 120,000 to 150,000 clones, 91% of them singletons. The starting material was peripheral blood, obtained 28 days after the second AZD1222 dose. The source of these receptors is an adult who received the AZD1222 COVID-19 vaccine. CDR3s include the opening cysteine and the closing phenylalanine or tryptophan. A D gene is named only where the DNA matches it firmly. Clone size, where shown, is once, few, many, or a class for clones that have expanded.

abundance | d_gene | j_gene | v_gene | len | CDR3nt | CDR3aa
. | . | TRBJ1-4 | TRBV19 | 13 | TGTGCCAGTAGTATGGTTACCCCTGAAAAACTGTTTTTT | CASSMVTPEKLFF
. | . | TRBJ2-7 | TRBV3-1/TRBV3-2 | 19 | TGTGCCAGCAGCCAAGCACTCAGAGGGTTCTTAGCCCCTCCCCGGGAGCAGTACTTC | CASSQALRGFLAPPREQYF
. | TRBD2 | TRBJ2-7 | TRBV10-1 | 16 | TGCGCCAGCTTACGATTCCTAGCGGGGGAGCCTTACGAGCAGTACTTC | CASLRFLAGEPYEQYF
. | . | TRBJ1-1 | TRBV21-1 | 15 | TGTGCCAGCAGTTTCTCGGAGCAGGGTCGGGGTGAAGCTTTCTTT | CASSFSEQGRGEAFF
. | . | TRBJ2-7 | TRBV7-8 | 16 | TGTGCCAGCACCCTTGGACCACAGGGTGCTCCCTACGAGCAGTACTTC | CASTLGPQGAPYEQYF
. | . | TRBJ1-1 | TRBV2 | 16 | TGTGCCAGCAGTCCGGGACCCTCCCGTGGGAACACTGAAGCTTTCTTT | CASSPGPSRGNTEAFF
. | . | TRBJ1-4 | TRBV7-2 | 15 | TGTGCCAGCAGCTTAGGGGGGCTTGGGAATGAAAAACTGTTTTTT | CASSLGGLGNEKLFF
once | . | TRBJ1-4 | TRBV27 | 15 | TGTGCCAGCAGTTTGAGGAGCAGGGGAGGGGAAAAACTGTTTTTT | CASSLRSRGGEKLFF
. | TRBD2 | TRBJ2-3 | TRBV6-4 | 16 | TGTGCCAGCAGCGCAACGACGGGACTAGCGGGAGATACGCAGTATTTT | CASSATTGLAGDTQYF
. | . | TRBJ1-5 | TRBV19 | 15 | TGTGCCAGTAGTCCTCCCTTGCGACAGAATCAGCCCCAGCATTTT | CASSPPLRQNQPQHF
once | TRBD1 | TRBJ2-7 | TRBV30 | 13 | TGTGCCTGTAACAGGGGATTCTCCTACGAGCAGTACTTC | CACNRGFSYEQYF
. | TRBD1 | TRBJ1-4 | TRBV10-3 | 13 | TGTGCCATCACCAGGGGGCCTAATGAAAAACTGTTTTTT | CAITRGPNEKLFF
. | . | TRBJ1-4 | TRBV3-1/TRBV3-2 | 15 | TGTGCCAGCAGCCAAGATCCGTGGACAGTTGAAAAACTGTTTTTT | CASSQDPWTVEKLFF
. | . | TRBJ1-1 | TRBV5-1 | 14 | TGCGCCAGCAGCTTGGAAGAACAGCCCCATGGGGCTTTCTTT | CASSLEEQPHGAFF
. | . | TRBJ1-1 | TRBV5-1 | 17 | TGCGCCAGCAGCTTGGCCGGTATGCACGGGCTGGGCACTGAAGCTTTCTTT | CASSLAGMHGLGTEAFF
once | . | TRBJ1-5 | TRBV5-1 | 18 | TGCGCCAGCAGCTTGGAGCCCAGGGGAGGTGGAAGCAATCAGCCCCAGCATTTT | CASSLEPRGGGSNQPQHF
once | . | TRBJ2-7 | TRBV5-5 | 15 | TGTGCCAGCAGCTCCCCGGAACTATCGGGCTACGAGCAGTACTTC | CASSSPELSGYEQYF
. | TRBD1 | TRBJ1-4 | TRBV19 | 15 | TGTGCCAGTAGTCTCTTGACAGGGTTGAATGAAAAACTGTTTTTT | CASSLLTGLNEKLFF
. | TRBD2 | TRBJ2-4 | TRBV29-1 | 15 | TGCAGCGCCGCACAGACTAGCGGAGGGTTCCCTCCACAGTACTTC | CSAAQTSGGFPPQYF
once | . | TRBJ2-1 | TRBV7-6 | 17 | TGTGCCAGCAGCTTAGGAAGAGTGAGGAGCTCCTACAATGAGCAGTTCTTC | CASSLGRVRSSYNEQFF
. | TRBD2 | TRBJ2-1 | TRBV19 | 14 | TGTGCCAGTAGTATTGGGACTAGCGCCGATGAGCAGTTCTTC | CASSIGTSADEQFF
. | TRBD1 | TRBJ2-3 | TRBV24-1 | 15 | TGTGCCACCAGTGATCTGGGACAGAGCACAGATACGCAGTATTTT | CATSDLGQSTDTQYF
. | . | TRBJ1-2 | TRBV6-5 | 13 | TGTGCCAGCATGGGCCTCCCAAACTATGGCTACACCTTC | CASMGLPNYGYTF
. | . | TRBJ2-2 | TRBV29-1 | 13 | TGCAGCGTGGTTCGTGGGGCAGACGGGGAGCTGTTTTTT | CSVVRGADGELFF
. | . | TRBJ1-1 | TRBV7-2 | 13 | TGTGCCAGCAGCTTATCGACAGCGAATGAAGCTTTCTTT | CASSLSTANEAFF
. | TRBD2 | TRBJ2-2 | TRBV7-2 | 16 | TGTGCCATCCAAGGACTAGCGGGCCTTAACACCGGGGAGCTGTTTTTT | CAIQGLAGLNTGELFF
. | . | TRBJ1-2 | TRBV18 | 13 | TGTGCCAGCTCACCACCGAGGGGGTATGGCTACACCTTC | CASSPPRGYGYTF
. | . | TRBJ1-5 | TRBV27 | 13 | TGTGCCAGCAGTTTTTCCGCTTCTCAGCCCCAGCATTTT | CASSFSASQPQHF
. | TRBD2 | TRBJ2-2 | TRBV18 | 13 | TGTGCCAGCTCACCAGCCCCCCCGGGAGGGCTGTTTTTT | CASSPAPPGGLFF
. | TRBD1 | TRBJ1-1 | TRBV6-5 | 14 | TGTGCCAGCAGCTACGGGACAGCGAACACTGAAGCTTTCTTT | CASSYGTANTEAFF
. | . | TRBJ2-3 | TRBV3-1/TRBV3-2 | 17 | TGTGCCAGCAGCCAAGAATGGCCCGGGGACACCACAGATACGCAGTATTTT | CASSQEWPGDTTDTQYF
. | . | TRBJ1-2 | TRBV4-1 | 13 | TGCGCCACCAGATACCCCGGGGGGCGCGGCTACACCTTC | CATRYPGGRGYTF
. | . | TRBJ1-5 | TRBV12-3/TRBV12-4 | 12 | TGTGCCAGCAGTGTACAGGGTCAGCCCCAGCATTTT | CASSVQGQPQHF
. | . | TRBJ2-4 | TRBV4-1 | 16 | TGCGCCAGCAGCCACGCCAAATCTGAAGGCAAAAACATTCAGTACTTC | CASSHAKSEGKNIQYF
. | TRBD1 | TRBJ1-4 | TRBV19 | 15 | TGTGCCAGTAGTACAGGACAGGGTCGGTACGAAAAACTGTTTTTT | CASSTGQGRYEKLFF
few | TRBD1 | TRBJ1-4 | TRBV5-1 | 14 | TGCGCCAGCAGCTTTCAGGGGGCGCGGGAAAAACTGTTTTTT | CASSFQGAREKLFF
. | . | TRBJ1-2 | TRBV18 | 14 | TGTGCCAGCTCACCACCGGGAAGGGGCTATGGCTACACCTTC | CASSPPGRGYGYTF
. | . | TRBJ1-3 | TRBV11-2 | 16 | TGTGCCAGCAGCTTAGATCCTAAAGGGTCAGGAAACACCATATATTTT | CASSLDPKGSGNTIYF
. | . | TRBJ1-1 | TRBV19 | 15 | TGTGCCAGTATCCCTGACCCGCGGATGAACACTGAAGCTTTCTTT | CASIPDPRMNTEAFF
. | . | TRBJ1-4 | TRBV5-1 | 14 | TGCGCCAGCAGCTTGGGGGGCATATTTGAAAAACTGTTTTTT | CASSLGGIFEKLFF
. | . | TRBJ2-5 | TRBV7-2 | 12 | TGTGCCAGCAGCTTTGGTCTAGTGGACCAGTACTTC | CASSFGLVDQYF
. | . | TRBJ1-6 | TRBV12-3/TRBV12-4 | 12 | TGTGCCAGCAGGGCAGGGCAGACACCCCTCCACTTT | CASRAGQTPLHF
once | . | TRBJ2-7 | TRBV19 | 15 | TGTGCCAGTAGTATAGCCTCGGGACCGTTAGTGGAGCAGTACTTC | CASSIASGPLVEQYF
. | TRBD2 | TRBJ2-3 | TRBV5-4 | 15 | TGTGCCAGCAGCGGCACGGGGGGTGCGACAGATACGCAGTATTTT | CASSGTGGATDTQYF
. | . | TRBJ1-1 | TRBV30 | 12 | TGTGCCTGGAGTGCCGGTACGGCTGAAGCTTTCTTT | CAWSAGTAEAFF
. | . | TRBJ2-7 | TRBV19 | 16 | TGTGCCAGTAGTATAGATGAGAGGACCGGATCCTACGAGCAGTACTTC | CASSIDERTGSYEQYF
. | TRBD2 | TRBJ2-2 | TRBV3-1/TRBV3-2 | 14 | TGTGCCAGCAGCTTATTAGGCGGGGGTATTGAGCTGTTTTTT | CASSLLGGGIELFF
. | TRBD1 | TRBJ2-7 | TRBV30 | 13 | TGTGCCTGGAGTGGGGGACAGGCCTACGAGCAGTACTTC | CAWSGGQAYEQYF
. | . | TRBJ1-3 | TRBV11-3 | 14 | TGTGCCAGCAGCCGATGGGACATTGGAAACACCATATATTTT | CASSRWDIGNTIYF
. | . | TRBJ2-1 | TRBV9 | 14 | TGTGCCAGCAGCGTAGCTGCCAGGCCCTATGAGCAGTTCTTC | CASSVAARPYEQFF
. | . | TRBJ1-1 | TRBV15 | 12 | TGTGCCACCAGCCTCCGCGGCACTGAAGCTTTCTTT | CATSLRGTEAFF
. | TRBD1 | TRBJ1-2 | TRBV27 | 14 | TGTGCCAGCAGTCACAGGGGGGGGGAATGGGGCTACACCTTC | CASSHRGGEWGYTF
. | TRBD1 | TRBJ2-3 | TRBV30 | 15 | TGTGCCTGGAGAAGGGGGCTGCCGTTTATAGATACGCAGTATTTT | CAWRRGLPFIDTQYF